This T cell receptor (beta chain) is drawn from a study of PD-1 blockade in classical Hodgkin lymphoma. Details on this clone: The antigen is undetermined.

The table came from immunoSEQ multiplex PCR; TCRdb's copy has only in-frame clones and leaves some out. The sample contains 50,000 to 65,000 clones, approximately 90% of which appear only once. Study-wide results and limits: Before treatment, TCR diversity in newly diagnosed patients was reportedly lower than in healthy donors.

Patients all relapsed after autologous stem cell transplantation, and there was variation in brentuximab vedotin exposure. Germline lookup yields CDR1 SGHVS and CDR2 FQNEAQ. The V and J ends lost 5 bases and 4 bases respectively, with 12 bases between them. The CDR3 contains 14 residues. The sequenced sample was peripheral blood mononuclear cells (PBMCs), obtained before the second cycle of nivolumab. The source is a human donor with classical Hodgkin lymphoma. The chain is built from TRBV7-8 and TRBJ1-5; weak D call: TRBD1 (5 bases). CDR3 amino acids: CASSADSSNQPQHF. CDR3 DNA: TGTGCCAGCAGCGCCGACAGCAGTAATCAGCCCCAGCATTTT.